One sample yielded the 29 T cell receptor beta chains listed below, sequenced in a study of shared clonotypes between healthy human individuals. The assay was immunoSEQ multiplex PCR, and TCRdb's table has in-frame clones only and misses some. There are approximately 2,000,000 clones in the sample; approximately 90% occur only once, and 0.37% lies in the top ten. The sample comprised naive CD4+ T cells from PBMCs. As for subset: CD45RA+ positively selected. The source of these receptors is a man aged 18 to 29 in good health. Some clones in this sample may be carry-over from other donors' samples.

This chain joins TRBV4-1 and TRBJ2-1, with D perhaps matching TRBD1 or TRBD2 (6 bases each). Germline CDR1 MGHRA, CDR2 YSYEKL. The ends were cut back, 3 bases at V and 6 bases at J, with 15 bases in the middle. The CDR3 spans 15 residues. Here the CDR3 DNA reads TGCGCCAGCAGCCAGAGGGGGGATCTGGTCAATGAGCAGTTCTTC. The encoded protein is CASSQRGDLVNEQFF.

This chain joins TRBV5-6 and TRBJ2-2; D call uncertain. CDR1 is SGHDT, CDR2 YYEEEE, per germline. V was clipped by 3 bases and J by 3 bases, with 9 bases between them. This CDR3 spans 14 amino acids. The CDR3, as DNA: TGTGCCAGCAGCTCCGTCACCTACACCGGGGAGCTGTTTTTT. Amino acids: CASSSVTYTGELFF.

The chain uses TRBV4-1 and TRBJ2-7; D not resolved. This CDR3 has 16 amino acids. V gave up 3 bases and J gave up 0 bases, with 15 bases separating them. The germline gives CDR1 MGHRA, CDR2 YSYEKL. CDR3 amino acids: CASSQVEFPHSYEQYF. The CDR3 DNA sequence: TGCGCCAGCAGCCAGGTCGAATTCCCGCACTCCTACGAGCAGTACTTC.

This chain connects TRBV19 to TRBJ1-1; no clear D gene. Trimming pared 4 bases from V and 7 bases from J, leaving 13 bases between. The CDR3 totals 13 residues. Germline lookup yields CDR1 LNHDA and CDR2 SQIVND (reference sequence). CDR3 protein: CASSTQDGDEAFF. CDR3 bases: TGTGCCAGTAGTACCCAGGACGGGGATGAAGCTTTCTTT.

The rearrangement links TRBV5-1 to TRBJ2-7; maybe TRBD1 (6 bases). The V gene lost 3 bases and the J gene lost 6 bases, with 10 bases spanning the gap. Germline loops: CDR1 SGHRS, CDR2 YFSETQ. There are 12 residues in the CDR3. The CDR3 DNA sequence: TGCGCCAGCAGCTCACAGGGCATCGAGCAGTACTTC. Protein sequence: CASSSQGIEQYF.

V usage is TRBV27 and J usage is TRBJ2-5; 9 bases line up with TRBD2. Germline assignment: CDR1 MNHEY and CDR2 SMNVEV (reference sequence). With V trimmed by 6 bases and J by 4 bases, 12 bases remained unmatched. The CDR3 contains 16 residues. In DNA form, the CDR3 reads TGTGCCAGCAGCCCCCGTAGCGGGAGTCGGCCAGAGACCCAGTACTTC. Its protein is CASSPRSGSRPETQYF.

CDR3 sequence: CASSLSGNTIYF. The CDR3 DNA is TGTGCCAGCAGCTTAAGTGGAAACACCATATATTTT. The V and J genes are TRBV7-8 and TRBJ1-3, with D unresolved. Germline CDR1 SGHVS, CDR2 FQNEAQ. This CDR3 has 12 amino acids. V was trimmed by 2 bases and J by 3 bases, leaving 2 bases between them.

This sequence joins TRBV11-2 and TRBJ2-2; D may be TRBD2 (5 bases). Trimming removed 3 bases from V and 0 bases from J, with 8 bases in between. CDR3 length equals 15 residues. Germline CDR1 is SGHAT and CDR2 is FQNNGV. The CDR3 region is CASSFGIANTGELFF. The CDR3 bases are TGTGCCAGCAGCTTCGGGATCGCGAACACCGGGGAGCTGTTTTTT.

V is TRBV14 and J is TRBJ2-7; TRBD2 agrees at 16 bases. Trimming at V came to 5 bases and at J to 5 bases, leaving 9 bases not matched to a gene. Germline loops: CDR1 SGHDN, CDR2 FVKESK. The CDR3 is 17 amino acids. CDR3 sequence reads: CASSSGLAGGTFHEQYF. The CDR3 coding sequence is TGTGCCAGCAGCTCGGGACTAGCGGGAGGGACATTCCACGAGCAGTACTTC.

The gene calls are TRBV4-1 and TRBJ2-5, with TRBD1 identical over 11 bases. The J call may be incorrect, as the DNA end agrees better with TRBJ2-7. This CDR3 comprises 15 residues. Germline lookup yields CDR1 MGHRA and CDR2 YSYEKL. CDR3 nucleotides: TGCGCCAGCAGCCCCACGGACAGGGGGCAATACGAGCAGTACTTC. Translating it yields CASSPTDRGQYEQYF.

The chain employs TRBV2 and TRBJ1-1, with D possibly matching TRBD1 (5 bases). V lost 3 bases and J lost 13, with 12 bases in between. CDR1 and CDR2 (germline): SNHLY, FYNNEI. The CDR3 extends over 11 amino acids. CDR3 sequence reads: CASSDTGHRFF. CDR3 DNA sequence: TGTGCCAGCAGTGACACAGGTCACCGTTTCTTT.

This clone has just a few counts. This CDR3 is also generated by other DNA sequences in the sample. V is TRBV7-3 and J is TRBJ1-1, with D maybe TRBD1 (5 bases). The CDR3 spans 11 residues. Germline CDR1 reads SGHTA; CDR2 reads FQGTGA. Between the trimmed V and J ends, which lost 4 bases and 8 bases, there was a span of 8 bases. The CDR3 nucleotides are TGTGCCAGCAGCTCCGGGGCCGAAGCTTTCTTT. Its protein product is CASSSGAEAFF.

A remark on this clone: This sample includes further DNA sequences coding for the same CDR3. The chain links TRBV30 to TRBJ1-5, with D perhaps matching TRBD1 (5 bases). Between the trimmed V and J ends, which lost 0 bases and 6 bases, there was a span of 12 bases. In germline, CDR1 is GTSNPN, CDR2 SVGIG (reference sequence). The CDR3 consists of 14 residues. Here the CDR3 reads CAWSVGQGGQPQHF. As DNA, the CDR3 is TGTGCCTGGAGTGTCGGGCAGGGAGGTCAGCCCCAGCATTTT.

The V gene is TRBV11-2, the J gene TRBJ2-5, with a possible D match to TRBD2 (5 bases). Trimming shortened V by 1 base and J by 5 bases, and 11 bases separated the two germline ends. The CDR3 is 14 residues long. The V gene's germline CDR1 is SGHAT and CDR2 FQNNGV. The CDR3 reads CASSLGSPGETQYF. The CDR3 DNA sequence: TGTGCCAGCAGCTTAGGCTCGCCGGGGGAGACCCAGTACTTC.

The rearrangement joins TRBV5-1 to TRBJ2-7, with TRBD1 matching 7 bases. The CDR3 has 15 amino acids. The germline V gene has CDR1 SGHRS and CDR2 YFSETQ. Losses at the gene ends were 2 bases for V and 2 bases for J; bases not matched to a gene: 7. The CDR3 loop is CASSFQTGPTYEQYF. DNA of the CDR3: TGCGCCAGCAGCTTCCAGACAGGGCCTACCTACGAGCAGTACTTC. Based on the CDR3 plus reference TRBV5-1 and TRBJ2-7, the full variable domain is KAGVTQTPRYLIKTRGQQVTLSCSPISGHRSVSWYQQTPGQGLQFLFEYFSETQRNKGNFPGRFSGRQFSNSRSEMNVSTLELGDSALYLCASSFQTGPTYEQYFGPGTRLTVT.

This chain connects TRBV2 to TRBJ1-2; 9 bases line up with TRBD1. The CDR3 consists of 14 residues. The ends lost 6 bases at V and 8 bases at J; junction bases unmatched: 10. Per germline, CDR1 SNHLY and CDR2 FYNNEI. The CDR3 reads CASRVTGGAVGYTF. The CDR3 nucleotides are TGTGCCAGCAGGGTTACAGGGGGCGCGGTAGGCTACACCTTC.

The CDR3 protein is CASSQSFGALNTEAFF. The CDR3 DNA reads as TGTGCCAGCAGCCAGTCGTTTGGTGCGCTTAACACTGAAGCTTTCTTT. This rearrangement joins TRBV14 to TRBJ1-1; D unclear. The germline V and J ends were trimmed by 3 bases and 2 bases, with 16 bases remaining between them. The CDR3 loop spans 16 amino acids. CDR1 SGHDN and CDR2 FVKESK come from the germline V gene.

The chain employs TRBV2 and TRBJ2-5; possibly TRBD1 for D (6 bases). The CDR3 runs to 14 residues. The V end lost 6 bases, the J end lost 4 bases, and 15 bases lay between the germline ends. Germline lookup yields CDR1 SNHLY and CDR2 FYNNEI. In DNA form, the CDR3 reads TGTGCCAGCAGGAGGGACATCCCGGGAGAGACCCAGTACTTC. This encodes CASRRDIPGETQYF.

The count of this clone is one. The same CDR3 also results from other DNA sequences found in this sample. V is TRBV15 and J is TRBJ2-5; D is undetermined. Germline V CDR1 and CDR2: LNHNV, YYDKDF (reference sequence). V shed 0 bases and J shed 5 bases, with 4 bases lying between them. The CDR3 contains 12 residues. CDR3 bases: TGTGCCACCAGCAGAGATCTCGAGACCCAGTACTTC. This codes for CATSRDLETQYF.

This chain uses TRBV4-1 with TRBJ2-5; 9 bases map to TRBD1. Germline CDR1 and CDR2: MGHRA and YSYEKL. Losses at the gene ends were 4 bases for V and 3 bases for J; bases not matched to a gene: 3. CDR3 length: 14 amino acids. The CDR3 spells CASSPGQGEETQYF. The DNA for the CDR3 is TGCGCCAGCAGCCCGGGACAGGGTGAAGAGACCCAGTACTTC.

The V call is TRBV10-2, the J call TRBJ2-7, with TRBD1 as a possible D gene (5 bases). V dropped 4 bases and J dropped 2 bases, with 9 bases sitting between them. From germline, CDR1 is WSHSY and CDR2 SAAADI. This CDR3 is 13 amino acids long. For the CDR3, the DNA is TGCGCCAGCAGTGTTGGGGCGCCCTACGAGCAGTACTTC. Its translation: CASSVGAPYEQYF.

J is TRBJ2-7 and V is TRBV12-1; the table names TRBD2, a call not compared with the DNA. TRBV12-1 is a pseudogene segment. The CDR3 contains 15 residues. Here the CDR3 DNA reads TGTGCCAGCAGCTTTGCGTACTCCCCCCGCTACGAGCAGTACTTC. It codes for CASSFAYSPRYEQYF.

This chain uses TRBV5-1 with TRBJ2-5, with D uncertain. The length of the CDR3 is 14 residues. V dropped 1 base and J dropped 2 bases, with 9 bases sitting between them. The germline CDR1 and CDR2 sequences are SGHRS and YFSETQ. In DNA form, the CDR3 reads TGCGCCAGCAGCTTGATTCCAGGTCAAGAGACCCAGTACTTC. Translated, it gives CASSLIPGQETQYF.

The count of this clone is one. The chain uses TRBV28 and TRBJ1-5; D gene ambiguous. Germline lookup yields CDR1 MDHEN and CDR2 SYDVKM. The CDR3 is made up of 15 amino acids. V was shortened by 2 bases and J by 4 bases, with 12 bases between the two germline ends. CDR3 in amino acids: CASSLGDRLNQPQHF. The CDR3 DNA is TGTGCCAGCAGTTTAGGTGACCGTCTGAATCAGCCCCAGCATTTT.

The rearrangement links TRBV6-5 to TRBJ2-7; unclear D gene. Germline CDR1 reads MNHEY; CDR2 reads SVGAGI. The CDR3 is made up of 11 amino acids. V dropped 6 bases and J dropped 2 bases, with 5 bases sitting between them. The DNA for the CDR3 is TGTGCCAGCAGCCGGACCTACGAGCAGTACTTC. This codes for CASSRTYEQYF.

This clone was observed a single time. V usage is TRBV30 and J usage is TRBJ1-2, with D unresolved. The germline V gene encodes CDR1 GTSNPN and CDR2 SVGIG (reference sequence). Trimming stripped 8 bases from V and 8 bases from J, with 18 bases between. The CDR3 loop spans 12 amino acids. In nucleotides, the CDR3 is TGTGCCGGTGGGGATACGGCGGGAGGCTACACCTTC. It is translated as CAGGDTAGGYTF.

The chain carries TRBV28 and TRBJ2-1, with 14 bases fitting TRBD2. Germline V gene sequence: CDR1 MDHEN, CDR2 SYDVKM. Germline trimming cut 8 bases from V and 9 bases from J; bases unmatched to any gene: 0. This CDR3 has 12 residues. CDR3 sequence: CASGTSGGEQFF. The DNA for the CDR3 is TGTGCCAGCGGGACTAGCGGGGGTGAGCAGTTCTTC.

This chain's CDR3 is CASSLFPGSLDTQYF. The CDR3 coding sequence is TGTGCCAGCAGCTTATTTCCCGGGAGCCTTGATACGCAGTATTTT. This rearrangement joins TRBV7-2 to TRBJ2-3, with D maybe TRBD2 (6 bases). The CDR3 spans 15 residues. V dropped 2 bases and J dropped 6 bases, with 15 bases sitting between them. The V gene's germline CDR1 is SGHTA and CDR2 FQGNSA.

The chain recombines TRBV5-1 with TRBJ1-2, with 8 bases fitting TRBD1. The CDR3 runs 14 residues. From germline, CDR1 is SGHRS and CDR2 YFSETQ. J was trimmed by 4 bases and V by 4 bases; bases with no gene match: 6. CDR3 residues: CASSPGQGFYGYTF. DNA of the CDR3: TGCGCCAGCAGCCCCGGACAGGGTTTCTATGGCTACACCTTC.